This T cell receptor beta chain was obtained from a study of spatial heterogeneity in lung cancer. General study points: The appearance of ubiquitous expanded tumor TCRs in blood was greater at resection than follow-up.

In TCRdb, the 5' RACE reads were re-called with MiXCR into one record per CDR3 protein. The sample has about 120,000 distinct CDR3 sequences, 12% seen once. With V trimmed by 5 bases and J by 6 bases, 7 bases remained unmatched. The CDR3 length is 15 residues. The germline gives CDR1 MDHEN, CDR2 SYDVKM. This clonotype has only a few counts. The antigen is undetermined. Time point meaning: blood at routine non-recurrence follow-up after resection. Whole RNA obtained from tumor, nontumor lung or frozen PBMC underwent sequencing without sorting. This TCR was recovered from a male donor with early-stage non-small cell lung cancer. The material was PBMCs, obtained at follow-up. The chain employs TRBV28 and TRBJ1-6; 7 nucleotides line up with TRBD1. The CDR3 region is CASSTTGISNSPLHF. The DNA of the CDR3 is TGTGCCAGCAGTACGACAGGGATTAGTAATTCACCCCTCCACTTT.